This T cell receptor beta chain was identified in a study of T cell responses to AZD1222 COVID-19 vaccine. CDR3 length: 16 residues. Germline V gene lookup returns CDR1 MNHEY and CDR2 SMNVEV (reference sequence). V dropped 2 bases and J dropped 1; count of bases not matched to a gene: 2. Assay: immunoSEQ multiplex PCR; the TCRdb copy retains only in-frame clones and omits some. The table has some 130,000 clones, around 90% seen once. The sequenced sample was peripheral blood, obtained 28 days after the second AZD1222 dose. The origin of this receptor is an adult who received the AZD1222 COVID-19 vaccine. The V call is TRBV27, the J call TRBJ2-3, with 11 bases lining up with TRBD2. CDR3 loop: CASSLLAGGGTDTQYF. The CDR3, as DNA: TGTGCCAGCAGTTTACTAGCGGGAGGTGGCACAGATACGCAGTATTTT.